What follows are 15 T cell receptor beta chains derived from one specimen sequenced in a study of blood T cell repertoires in COVID-19. Repertoires were generated with immunoSEQ multiplex PCR, while TCRdb's copy carries only in-frame clones and drops some. The sample shows a few hundred thousand clones, about 88% of them seen only once. The sequenced sample was peripheral blood. These receptors all come from a man aged 18-30 years with active or convalescent COVID-19.

The chain combines TRBV28 with TRBJ2-5; TRBD2 matches 10 bases. CDR1 is MDHEN and CDR2 is SYDVKM in the germline V gene. The V gene end was trimmed by 3 bases and the J gene end by 2 bases; junction bases not matched to a gene: 18. This CDR3 has 20 residues. CDR3 loop: CASSFPPYKNSGGSQETQYF. CDR3 coding DNA: TGTGCCAGCAGTTTCCCCCCCTATAAAAATAGCGGGGGGTCGCAAGAGACCCAGTACTTC.

For the CDR3, the DNA is TGCGCCAGCAGCTTGATTGGACTTTCAATGAACACTGAAGCTTTCTTT. Translating gives CASSLIGLSMNTEAFF. The rearrangement uses TRBV5-1 and TRBJ1-1; no clear D gene. The V end was cut by 1 base, the J end by 0 bases, with 13 bases between. CDR3 length: 16 amino acids. Germline assignment: CDR1 SGHRS and CDR2 YFSETQ.

The chain carries TRBV6-5 and TRBJ2-1, with 9 nucleotides matching TRBD2. The germline V gene encodes CDR1 MNHEY and CDR2 SVGAGI. The junction had 11 bases not matched to a gene; V was cut back by 3 bases and J by 8 bases. The CDR3 covers 16 residues. The CDR3 is CASSYTPGTSFHEQFF. CDR3 bases: TGTGCCAGCAGTTATACTCCCGGGACTAGCTTCCATGAGCAGTTCTTC.

The chain has TRBV6-1 and TRBJ1-2; D remains unclear. This CDR3 region has 15 residues. CDR1 is MNHNS and CDR2 is SASEGT in the germline V gene. Trimming shortened V by 1 base and J by 3 bases, and 12 bases separated the two germline ends. The CDR3: CASSEGPGKDYGYTF. The CDR3 nucleotides are TGTGCCAGCAGTGAAGGTCCGGGAAAGGACTATGGCTACACCTTC.

The genes are TRBV14 and TRBJ1-4; D is possibly TRBD1 (6 bases). The germline CDR1 and CDR2 sequences are SGHDN and FVKESK. Trimming pared 2 bases from V and 5 bases from J, leaving 6 bases between. The length of the CDR3 is 13 residues. CDR3 DNA sequence: TGTGCCAGCAGCCAAACAGGGAATGAAAAACTGTTTTTT. This codes for CASSQTGNEKLFF.

The V and J genes are TRBV29-1 and TRBJ2-1, with D hard to call. The CDR3 sequence is 13 residues long. From germline, CDR1 is SQVTM and CDR2 ANQGSEA. The V gene lost 6 bases and the J gene lost 7 bases, with 16 bases spanning the gap. CDR3 protein: CSVSELLMNEQFF. CDR3 coding DNA: TGCAGCGTGTCGGAACTATTAATGAATGAGCAGTTCTTC.

The chain employs TRBV7-2 and TRBJ1-2; D unresolved. Trimming stripped 3 bases from V and 2 bases from J, with 7 bases between. CDR1 SGHTA and CDR2 FQGNSA come from the germline V gene. This CDR3 contains 13 residues. In DNA, the CDR3 is TGTGCCAGCAGCTTGGCTTTCAACTATGGCTACACCTTC. This translates into CASSLAFNYGYTF.

This chain connects TRBV20-1 to TRBJ2-5; D is unclear. V was pared by 6 bases and J by 5 bases, with 10 bases between. The V gene's germline CDR1 is DFQATT and CDR2 SNEGSKA (reference sequence). The CDR3 loop spans 11 amino acids. CDR3 coding DNA: TGCAGTGCCCCCCGGTGGGAGACCCAGTACTTC. This gives the protein CSAPRWETQYF.

This rearrangement joins TRBV11-2 to TRBJ2-4, with a tentative D call TRBD2 (5 bases). Trimming took 2 bases from V and 2 from J, leaving 7 bases between them. There are 14 residues in the CDR3. Germline-derived CDR1 and CDR2 are SGHAT and FQNNGV. CDR3 in DNA: TGTGCCAGCAGCTTACGAGGGCCCAAAAACATTCAGTACTTC. Translation gives CASSLRGPKNIQYF.

There are a few counts of this clone. CDR3 region: CASSYSTGTSYGYTF. Written as DNA, the CDR3 is TGTGCCAGCAGTTACTCGACAGGGACCAGCTATGGCTACACCTTC. The chain has TRBV6-5 and TRBJ1-2; 7 nucleotides align to TRBD1. Germline CDR1 reads MNHEY; CDR2 reads SVGAGI. Germline trimming cut 0 bases from V and 4 bases from J; bases unmatched to any gene: 5. The CDR3 extends over 15 amino acids.

The chain recombines TRBV3-1 (or the pseudogene TRBV3-2) with TRBJ1-6; D is unclear. CDR3 size: 16 residues. The germline V gene encodes CDR1 LGHDT and CDR2 YNNKEL (reference sequence). V was shortened by 0 bases and J by 9 bases, with 15 bases between the two germline ends. This CDR3 reads CASSQDTVRGTSPLHF. CDR3 DNA sequence: TGTGCCAGCAGCCAAGATACTGTTCGAGGAACTTCACCCCTCCACTTT.

This rearrangement joins TRBV30 to TRBJ1-2; tentative D call: TRBD1 (5 bases). The CDR3 spans 13 residues. CDR1 is GTSNPN, CDR2 SVGIG, per germline (reference sequence). Trimming removed 5 bases from V and 3 bases from J, with 13 bases in between. Written as DNA, the CDR3 is TGTGCCTGGTTGGCCGGGGGATACTATGGCTACACCTTC. Its protein is CAWLAGGYYGYTF.

The rearrangement links TRBV6-5 to TRBJ1-2; D not resolved. V lost 8 bases and J 8 bases, leaving 18 bases between the germline ends. This CDR3 has 13 residues. In germline, CDR1 is MNHEY, CDR2 SVGAGI. CDR3 amino acids: CASSTTSREGYTF. The CDR3 DNA is TGTGCCAGCTCTACGACCTCCCGGGAAGGCTACACCTTC.

The chain uses TRBV5-4 and TRBJ1-1, with a possible D match to TRBD1 (6 bases). The germline CDR1 and CDR2 sequences are SGHNT and YYREEE (reference sequence). Trimming left V 3 bases short and J 9 bases short, with 12 bases between. The CDR3 has 12 amino acids. CDR3 loop: CASSSQDRQAFF. The CDR3 nucleotides are TGTGCCAGCAGCTCACAGGACAGACAAGCTTTCTTT.

The V and J genes are TRBV5-6 and TRBJ1-3; TRBD1 matches at 7 bases. This CDR3 region has 16 residues. Trimming at V came to 3 bases and at J to 2 bases, leaving 8 bases not matched to a gene. The germline CDR1 and CDR2 sequences are SGHDT and YYEEEE. The CDR3 nucleotides are TGTGCCAGCAGCTCTTCACAGGGGCGTCCTGGAAACACCATATATTTT. Protein product: CASSSSQGRPGNTIYF.